These 17 T cell receptor beta chains came from one sample sequenced in a study of cytotoxic CD8 clonotypes in ibrutinib-treated CLL. Libraries were prepared by immunoSEQ multiplex PCR; TCRdb keeps only in-frame clonotypes and omits some of them. Among tens of thousands of clones listed, less than 85% were seen once. Sample: PBMCs, taken at disease progression, from a patient treated with ibrutinib. All receptors derive from a human donor with chronic lymphocytic leukemia.

In this sample, this clone turned up a few times. The chain carries TRBV2 and TRBJ1-5, with D perhaps matching TRBD1 (6 bases). The CDR3 has 15 residues. V was trimmed by 4 bases and J by 5 bases, leaving 15 bases between them. Germline CDR1 reads SNHLY; CDR2 reads FYNNEI. CDR3 nucleotide sequence: TGTGCCAGCAGTGGGGGGGCAGGAGGGTATCAGCCCCAGCATTTT. Its translation is CASSGGAGGYQPQHF.

The rearrangement links TRBV29-1 to TRBJ2-3; TRBD2 aligns across 7 bases. CDR3 length equals 15 residues. J was trimmed by 2 bases and V by 2 bases; bases with no gene match: 7. CDR1 is SQVTM and CDR2 is ANQGSEA in the germline V gene. The CDR3 DNA reads as TGCAGCGTTGAAAGGCTAGCGGATAACACAGATACGCAGTATTTT. This sequence encodes CSVERLADNTDTQYF.

The chain has TRBV18 and TRBJ2-1, with D hard to call. CDR1 is KGHSH, CDR2 LQKENI, per germline. V was pared by 2 bases and J by 5 bases, with 7 bases between. This CDR3 spans 13 amino acids. The CDR3 is CASSPASNNEQFF. CDR3 sequence (DNA): TGTGCCAGCTCACCAGCCAGTAACAATGAGCAGTTCTTC.

The table lists this clone with a few counts. The rearrangement links TRBV9 to TRBJ2-7; no clear D gene. This CDR3 has 14 amino acids. Trimming stripped 3 bases from V and 0 bases from J, with 10 bases between. Germline V gene lookup returns CDR1 SGDLS and CDR2 YYNGEE. In DNA, the CDR3 is TGTGCCAGCAGCGGGCTGGAAAGCTCCTACGAGCAGTACTTC. This translates into CASSGLESSYEQYF. The full variable domain, rest sourced from reference TRBV9 and TRBJ2-7, is DSGVTQTPKHLITATGQRVTLRCSPRSGDLSVYWYQQSLDQGLQFLIQYYNGEERAKGNILERFSAQQFPDLHSELNLSSLELGDSALYFCASSGLESSYEQYFGPGTRLTVT.

The J gene is TRBJ1-2, the V gene TRBV6-6; perhaps TRBD1 as D (5 bases). Germline values: CDR1 MNHNY, CDR2 SVGAGI (reference sequence). The length of the CDR3 is 14 residues. V was clipped by 6 bases and J by 6 bases, with 17 bases between them. CDR3 loop: CASRKTGEEDGYTF. CDR3 DNA: TGTGCCAGCAGAAAAACGGGGGAAGAGGATGGCTACACCTTC.

The rearrangement links TRBV5-1 to TRBJ2-6; no definite D call. Looked up from germline, CDR1 is SGHRS and CDR2 is YFSETQ. Trimming stripped 4 bases from V and 2 bases from J, with 13 bases between. The CDR3 has 16 amino acids. The CDR3 here is CASSVLQLTGANVLTF. The CDR3 DNA sequence: TGCGCCAGCAGCGTCCTACAGCTAACTGGGGCCAACGTCCTGACTTTC.

This sequence joins TRBV4-1 and TRBJ2-1; D perhaps matches TRBD2 (6 bases). The germline V and J ends were trimmed by 4 bases and 4 bases, with 14 bases remaining between them. The germline V gene encodes CDR1 MGHRA and CDR2 YSYEKL. CDR3 length: 15 residues. In nucleotides, the CDR3 is TGCGCCAGCAGCCCCTCGGGGGACCTATACAATGAGCAGTTCTTC. Amino acids: CASSPSGDLYNEQFF.

This chain links TRBV9 with TRBJ2-5, with D perhaps matching TRBD1 (5 bases). Trimming shortened V by 0 bases and J by 3 bases, and 9 bases separated the two germline ends. This CDR3 comprises 14 residues. Germline CDR1 is SGDLS and CDR2 is YYNGEE. The CDR3 spells CASSVAWGKETQYF. Here the CDR3 DNA reads TGTGCCAGCAGCGTAGCCTGGGGCAAAGAGACCCAGTACTTC.

This chain connects TRBV2 to TRBJ2-1, with a weak D call TRBD2 (7 bases). The ends were cut back, 5 bases at V and 6 bases at J, with 23 bases in the middle. The CDR3 runs to 17 residues. The germline CDR1 and CDR2 sequences are SNHLY and FYNNEI. CDR3 protein: CASSRSSGLEGGNEQFF. For the CDR3, the DNA is TGTGCCAGCAGTAGGAGCTCCGGACTAGAGGGGGGCAATGAGCAGTTCTTC. The whole variable domain, filled in from reference TRBV2 and TRBJ2-1, reads EPEVTQTPSHQVTQMGQEVILRCVPISNHLYFYWYRQILGQKVEFLVSFYNNEISEKSEIFDDQFSVERPDGSNFTLKIRSTKLEDSAMYFCASSRSSGLEGGNEQFFGPGTRLTVL.

The rearrangement links TRBV15 to TRBJ2-3; 9 nucleotides align to TRBD2. The CDR3 extends over 14 amino acids. CDR1 is LNHNV and CDR2 is YYDKDF in the germline V gene (reference sequence). V shed 11 bases, J shed 4 bases, and the junction held 10 bases outside the gene matches. The CDR3 sequence: CAARASGASDTQYF. The CDR3 DNA follows: TGTGCCGCCCGCGCTAGCGGGGCTTCAGATACGCAGTATTTT.

The chain uses TRBV7-9 and TRBJ2-1; possibly TRBD2 for D (5 bases). The V end lost 4 bases, the J end lost 0 bases, and 10 bases lay between the germline ends. The CDR3 spans 15 residues. Germline assignment: CDR1 SEHNR and CDR2 FQNEAQ (reference sequence). The DNA for the CDR3 is TGTGCCAGCAGCTCACTAGGGAACTCCTACAATGAGCAGTTCTTC. Residues: CASSSLGNSYNEQFF.

V is TRBV5-1 and J is TRBJ2-7; 7 bases match TRBD1. This CDR3 has 16 residues. CDR1 is SGHRS, CDR2 YFSETQ, per germline. Trimming removed 2 bases from V and 0 bases from J; junction bases left unmatched: 8. The CDR3 sequence is CASSFKPGQSSYEQYF. The CDR3 bases are TGCGCCAGCAGCTTCAAACCGGGACAGAGCTCCTACGAGCAGTACTTC.

V usage is TRBV11-1 and J usage is TRBJ2-7; 7 bases fit TRBD1. CDR1 SGHAT and CDR2 FQDESV come from the germline V gene (reference sequence). V shed 5 bases and J 1 base; nucleotides not matched to a gene: 5. The CDR3 has 14 residues. The CDR3 DNA is TGTGCCAGCAGCCGGGACAGCCCGTCCTACGAGCAGTACTTC. This translates into CASSRDSPSYEQYF.

The chain has TRBV5-1 and TRBJ2-1; 10 nucleotides align to TRBD2. The CDR3 is 15 residues long. The germline CDR1 and CDR2 sequences are SGHRS and YFSETQ. Trimming at V came to 3 bases and at J to 6 bases, leaving 6 bases not matched to a gene. The chain's CDR3 is CASSSGTSVSNEQFF. In DNA, the CDR3 is TGCGCCAGCAGCTCCGGGACTAGCGTTTCCAATGAGCAGTTCTTC. Variable domain in full (rest from reference TRBV5-1 and TRBJ2-1): KAGVTQTPRYLIKTRGQQVTLSCSPISGHRSVSWYQQTPGQGLQFLFEYFSETQRNKGNFPGRFSGRQFSNSRSEMNVSTLELGDSALYLCASSSGTSVSNEQFFGPGTRLTVL.

The V call is TRBV10-1, the J call TRBJ2-5; TRBD2 aligns across 8 bases. The CDR3 has 15 residues. After removal of 10 bases from V and 2 bases from J, the junction contained 12 bases not matched to a gene. Germline CDR1 is WNHNN and CDR2 is SYGVQD (reference sequence). The CDR3 bases are TGCGCCACCGGACCCGGAACTAGCGGTCAAGAGACCCAGTACTTC. This encodes CATGPGTSGQETQYF.

The chain couples TRBV7-2 to TRBJ2-7; perhaps TRBD2 as D (5 bases). Germline V CDR1 and CDR2: SGHTA, FQGNSA. CDR3 length: 16 residues. V lost 0 bases, J lost 0 bases, and 12 bases lay in between. The CDR3 coding sequence is TGTGCCAGCAGCTTAGCCCTTCTGGGGAGCTCCTACGAGCAGTACTTC. Translation gives CASSLALLGSSYEQYF.

This chain links TRBV18 with TRBJ2-3, with a tentative D call TRBD1 (6 bases). The CDR3 covers 16 residues. Germline assignment: CDR1 KGHSH and CDR2 LQKENI. Between the trimmed V and J ends, which lost 2 bases and 1 base, there was a span of 13 bases. The CDR3 nucleotides are TGTGCCAGCTCACCAGAGGGGGTAGCCCGCACAGATACGCAGTATTTT. Translated: CASSPEGVARTDTQYF. Together with reference TRBV18 and TRBJ2-3, the CDR3 gives the full variable domain: NAGVMQNPRHLVRRRGQEARLRCSPMKGHSHVYWYRQLPEEGLKFMVYLQKENIIDESGMPKERFSAEFPKEGPSILRIQQVVRGDSAAYFCASSPEGVARTDTQYFGPGTRLTVL.